This T cell receptor beta chain was found in a study of a mutant IDH1 vaccine in newly diagnosed glioma. Study-wide context: Patients were started on vaccination 4-6 weeks after radiotherapy alone, or with temozolomide cycles. Earlier therapy was either radiotherapy, temozolomide, or both, and most got both. Visit V13 took place at week 47, and visit V12 happened at week 35.

Worth noting for this clone: What it binds is unknown.

The time point: week 47, end of study. It was 300 ug of mutant IDH1 20-mer peptide that made up each vaccine dose, given with topical imiquimod. New astrocytomas of WHO grade 3 or 4 that were IDH1-mutant and ATRX-lost were found in the donors. Sequenced by immunoSEQ multiplex PCR; TCRdb stores in-frame clones only, minus some. The table lists approximately 84,000 clones, over 75% of them singletons, with approximately 5% in the top ten. This CDR3 is 14 amino acids long. The V gene's germline CDR1 is PRHDT and CDR2 FYEKMQ (reference sequence). The origin of this receptor is a middle-aged man with glioma. The rearrangement uses TRBV13 and TRBJ2-5; a weak D match, TRBD1 (5 bases). The assigned J gene may be wrong: the sequence end matches TRBJ2-7 better. The source was PBMCs, collected from a glioma patient whose treatment included an IDH1 peptide vaccine. The chain's CDR3 is CASSQQGLSYEQYF. The CDR3 region has the DNA TGTGCCAGCAGCCAGCAGGGCCTTTCCTACGAGCAGTACTTC.